This TCR beta chain is from a study of cytomegalovirus exposure and HLA in healthy donors. Study-level background: In a previous analysis, around 110 million unique TCR beta sequences were found from some 180 million T cells. General study points: In a later analysis, donors in an Asian-associated ancestry cluster reportedly had fewer N-insertions in productive TCRs than the cohort mean. In a later analysis, a missense DCLRE1C variant was linked to TCR beta V- and J-gene trimming.

As to this clone: The antigen is undetermined.

In the PCR, 60 Vbeta and 13 Jbeta primers were used. Some clones are missing from TCRdb's copy, which holds only in-frame ones; the method was immunoSEQ multiplex PCR. The top ten clones hold around 2.6% of a sample with more than 95,000 clones, approximately 17% of them seen once. The material sequenced was PBMCs. The sequence derives from a female donor in good health and CMV-seropositive.

The CDR3 loop is CASSEPSPTGAIYSNQPQHF. The CDR3 coding sequence is TGCGCCAGCAGTGAACCCTCCCCTACAGGGGCCATCTATAGCAATCAGCCCCAGCATTTT. The chain uses TRBV10-2 and TRBJ1-5; 7 bases match TRBD1. CDR3 length: 20 amino acids. V trimming: 3 bases; J trimming: 0 bases; junction bases outside the gene matches: 17. Germline values: CDR1 WSHSY, CDR2 SAAADI.